This paragraph reports one TCR beta chain. Stated treatment: roughly 20 received Ad26.COV2.S at low or high dose, single or two shots; 5 received placebo; per-sample allocation not given. Day 63 after the first vaccine or placebo injection was the time point for sampling. The length of the CDR3 is 14 residues. V was shortened by 2 bases and J by 3 bases, with 10 bases between the two germline ends. The germline CDR1 and CDR2 sequences are LGHDT and YNNKEL (reference sequence). TCRdb's table, derived via immunoSEQ multiplex PCR, lists solely in-frame clones and lacks some. There are roughly 270,000 clones in the sample; roughly 86% occur only once, and approximately 3.4% lies in the top ten. This sample was taken from a study of Ad26.COV2.S vaccination and SARS-CoV-2 variants.

This specimen was peripheral blood, taken in a trial of Ad26.COV2.S vaccine versus placebo. This TCR was recovered from a person aged 18 to 65 who received the Ad26.COV2.S COVID-19 vaccine or a placebo. This chain links TRBV3-1 (or the pseudogene TRBV3-2) with TRBJ1-2; unclear D gene. The CDR3 region is CASSQYGSDYGYTF. Here the CDR3 DNA reads TGTGCCAGCAGCCAATACGGGAGCGACTATGGCTACACCTTC.